This passage covers 25 T cell receptor beta chains from one sample sequenced in a study of CD8+ T cells in alopecia areata. Sequencing used cDNA as its template, made by extracting RNA and reverse transcribing it. TCRdb keeps only in-frame clones here, not all; method: immunoSEQ multiplex PCR. The sample lists some 210,000 clones; around 65% were seen once. Stated treatment: oral pan-JAK inhibitor, 5-10 mg twice daily. The sample consisted of CD4+ T cells sorted from blood, taken at approximately week 42, from a patient treated with tofacitinib. The receptor source for this set is a human donor with alopecia areata.

J is TRBJ1-5 and V is TRBV27; TRBD1 is a possible D gene (6 bases). Per germline, CDR1 MNHEY and CDR2 SMNVEV (reference sequence). This CDR3 has 15 amino acids. Trimming removed 5 bases from V and 0 bases from J, with 11 bases in between. The CDR3 protein is CASSQGINSNQPQHF. The CDR3 nucleotides read TGTGCCAGCAGTCAGGGGATCAATAGCAATCAGCCCCAGCATTTT.

The J gene is TRBJ2-2, the V gene TRBV7-2, with TRBD2 matching over 9 bases. The trim removed 5 bases at V and 13 bases at J, leaving 11 bases unmatched. CDR1 and CDR2 from the germline V gene are SGHTA and FQGNSA. The CDR3 runs to 14 residues. This CDR3 is CASSPGLAATGLFF. The CDR3 DNA is TGTGCCAGCAGCCCGGGACTAGCTGCGACTGGGCTGTTTTTT.

The chain is built from TRBV9 and TRBJ2-2, with 12 bases matching TRBD2. V was pared by 4 bases and J by 4 bases, with 11 bases of the junction left unmatched. Per germline, CDR1 SGDLS and CDR2 YYNGEE. There are 18 residues in the CDR3. CDR3 protein: CASSTRKTSGGPTGELFF. The CDR3 DNA sequence: TGTGCCAGCAGCACCCGAAAAACTAGCGGGGGGCCCACCGGGGAGCTGTTTTTT. The whole variable domain, remainder taken from reference TRBV9 and TRBJ2-2, is DSGVTQTPKHLITATGQRVTLRCSPRSGDLSVYWYQQSLDQGLQFLIQYYNGEERAKGNILERFSAQQFPDLHSELNLSSLELGDSALYFCASSTRKTSGGPTGELFFGEGSRLTVL.

The chain recombines TRBV19 with TRBJ2-2; D is ambiguous. V was trimmed by 4 bases and J by 0 bases, leaving 9 bases between them. The CDR3 has 15 residues. Germline lookup yields CDR1 LNHDA and CDR2 SQIVND (reference sequence). This chain's CDR3 is CASSKGQANTGELFF. The CDR3 coding sequence is TGTGCCAGTAGTAAGGGCCAAGCGAACACCGGGGAGCTGTTTTTT.

A word on this clone: Distinct nucleotide sequences in the sample also encode this CDR3. This chain joins TRBV30 and TRBJ1-5; TRBD1 agrees at 8 bases. With 3 bases clipped from V and 5 bases from J, the junction kept 3 bases outside the gene matches. Germline V gene lookup returns CDR1 GTSNPN and CDR2 SVGIG (reference sequence). The CDR3 contains 13 residues. DNA of the CDR3: TGTGCCTGGAGCGACAGGGGTGATCAGCCCCAGCATTTT. Translation: CAWSDRGDQPQHF.

The CDR3 here is CSVDQGTGELFF. The CDR3 nucleotides are TGCAGCGTCGACCAGGGGACCGGGGAGCTGTTTTTT. The V and J genes are TRBV29-1 and TRBJ2-2; a possible D gene is TRBD1 (6 bases). Germline CDR1 and CDR2: SQVTM and ANQGSEA. The CDR3 length is 12 residues. V dropped 6 bases and J dropped 5 bases, with 10 bases sitting between them.

V usage is TRBV19 and J usage is TRBJ2-1, with a tentative D call TRBD2 (6 bases). Trimming took off 4 bases at V and 6 bases at J, with 10 bases between the two ends. CDR1 LNHDA and CDR2 SQIVND come from the germline V gene (reference sequence). The CDR3 has 13 residues. The CDR3, as DNA: TGTGCCAGTAGTAGCACGCGGGGCAATGAGCAGTTCTTC. It translates to CASSSTRGNEQFF. The variable domain in full, completed from reference TRBV19 and TRBJ2-1, reads DGGITQSPKYLFRKEGQNVTLSCEQNLNHDAMYWYRQDPGQGLRLIYYSQIVNDFQKGDIAEGYSVSREKKESFPLTVTSAQKNPTAFYLCASSSTRGNEQFFGPGTRLTVL.

This rearrangement joins TRBV5-6 to TRBJ2-1; 9 bases fit TRBD2. The CDR3 totals 14 residues. CDR1 SGHDT and CDR2 YYEEEE come from the germline V gene. The J segment lost 10 bases and the V segment lost 3 bases, leaving 8 bases of the junction unmatched. The CDR3 DNA reads TGTGCCAGCAGCTCCCCAGCGGGGGGACGGGAGCAGTTCTTC. Its protein is CASSSPAGGREQFF.

The chain couples TRBV2 to TRBJ2-7; TRBD2 might be the D (6 bases). The CDR3 runs to 12 residues. The ends were cut back, 8 bases at V and 2 bases at J, with 10 bases in the middle. Germline CDR1 and CDR2: SNHLY and FYNNEI. The CDR3 is CASGGAAYEQYF. The CDR3 nucleotides read TGTGCCAGCGGCGGGGCAGCCTACGAGCAGTACTTC.

This chain uses TRBV29-1 with TRBJ1-5; maybe TRBD1 (5 bases). Germline loops: CDR1 SQVTM, CDR2 ANQGSEA. The CDR3 spans 13 residues. V lost 1 base and J 7 bases, leaving 11 bases between the germline ends. CDR3 sequence: CSVEGGRGQPQHF. The CDR3 coding sequence is TGCAGCGTTGAAGGGGGGAGGGGACAGCCCCAGCATTTT.

The rearrangement joins TRBV2 to TRBJ1-5, with 10 bases identical to TRBD1. This CDR3 region has 14 residues. V lost 4 bases and J lost 7; bases outside the gene matches: 4. CDR1 and CDR2 from the germline V gene are SNHLY and FYNNEI. The CDR3 sequence: CASSGTGGSQPQHF. The CDR3, as DNA: TGTGCCAGCAGTGGGACAGGGGGGAGCCAGCCCCAGCATTTT. The complete variable domain, with remaining parts taken from reference TRBV2 and TRBJ1-5, reads EPEVTQTPSHQVTQMGQEVILRCVPISNHLYFYWYRQILGQKVEFLVSFYNNEISEKSEIFDDQFSVERPDGSNFTLKIRSTKLEDSAMYFCASSGTGGSQPQHFGDGTRLSIL.

V and J are TRBV13 and TRBJ2-1; 12 nucleotides match TRBD1. CDR1 and CDR2 from the germline V gene are PRHDT and FYEKMQ (reference sequence). This CDR3 has 17 amino acids. V lost 3 bases to trimming and J lost 14 bases; unmatched junction nucleotides: 17. The CDR3 DNA is TGTGCCAGCAGCTTGACCGCCGGGACAGGGGGCCCCATTGATAAGTTCTTC. Encoded protein: CASSLTAGTGGPIDKFF.

This clone was detected only once. The chain has TRBV2 and TRBJ2-7; D is ambiguous. Per the germline V gene, CDR1 is SNHLY and CDR2 is FYNNEI. V was trimmed by 4 bases and J by 0 bases, leaving 10 bases between them. The CDR3 covers 14 residues. CDR3 in amino acids: CASSVKGISYEQYF. CDR3 sequence (DNA): TGTGCCAGCAGTGTAAAAGGGATCTCCTACGAGCAGTACTTC.

The chain links TRBV30 to TRBJ2-7; 11 positions agree with TRBD1. With 1 base clipped from V and 3 bases from J, the junction kept 5 bases outside the gene matches. The CDR3 loop spans 15 amino acids. Germline CDR1 reads GTSNPN; CDR2 reads SVGIG (reference sequence). The DNA of the CDR3 is TGTGCCTGGAGTGACCCGGACAGGGGGCACTACGAGCAGTACTTC. Its protein product is CAWSDPDRGHYEQYF.

CDR3 DNA sequence: TGTGCCAGCAGCTTACCGGGACAGACTTATGGCTACACCTTC. It is translated as CASSLPGQTYGYTF. The rearrangement links TRBV7-3 to TRBJ1-2, with 7 bases matching TRBD1. This CDR3 contains 14 residues. The germline gives CDR1 SGHTA, CDR2 FQGTGA. Trimming took 2 bases from V and 5 from J; bases not matched to a gene: 5.

Remarks on this clone: The sample holds other DNA sequences that translate to the same CDR3. The chain recombines TRBV7-2 with TRBJ1-5; D gene unclear. CDR3 length equals 12 residues. Between the trimmed V and J ends, which lost 2 bases and 6 bases, there was a span of 5 bases. The germline V gene has CDR1 SGHTA and CDR2 FQGNSA. This CDR3 reads CASSLLAQPQHF. In nucleotides, the CDR3 is TGTGCCAGCAGCTTACTGGCTCAGCCCCAGCATTTT.

The chain links TRBV11-2 to TRBJ2-5; 11 positions match TRBD2. This CDR3 comprises 18 residues. Per the germline V gene, CDR1 is SGHAT and CDR2 is FQNNGV. J gave up 3 bases and V 5 bases, and 14 bases lay outside the gene matches. CDR3 region: CASSQQNLLAGEKETQYF. The CDR3, as DNA: TGTGCCAGCAGCCAGCAAAACCTACTAGCGGGGGAGAAAGAGACCCAGTACTTC.

This clone showed up just once. The chain links TRBV27 to TRBJ1-2; D is undetermined. The germline V gene encodes CDR1 MNHEY and CDR2 SMNVEV (reference sequence). V gave up 3 bases and J gave up 7 bases, with 12 bases separating them. The length of the CDR3 is 13 residues. This CDR3 is CASSFISVGGYTF. The CDR3 nucleotides are TGTGCCAGCAGTTTTATCTCGGTTGGTGGCTACACCTTC.

This clone was observed a single time. For the CDR3, the DNA is TGTGCCAGCAGCTTAAGAGGGGGACAGGGCAAGTACTTC. Its protein is CASSLRGGQGKYF. The chain recombines TRBV7-8 with TRBJ2-7; 9 bases are shared with TRBD1. V shed 2 bases, J shed 11 bases, and the junction held 7 bases outside the gene matches. This CDR3 is 13 amino acids long. From germline, CDR1 is SGHVS and CDR2 FQNEAQ.

V usage is TRBV2 and J usage is TRBJ1-1; D is undetermined. Per germline, CDR1 SNHLY and CDR2 FYNNEI. V was trimmed by 5 bases and J by 0 bases, leaving 10 bases between them. This CDR3 is built from 14 residues. The CDR3 loop reads CASSRPEMNTEAFF. CDR3 DNA: TGTGCCAGCAGTCGCCCAGAAATGAACACTGAAGCTTTCTTT.

This sequence joins TRBV5-1 and TRBJ1-1; possibly TRBD1 for D (5 bases). V dropped 5 bases and J dropped 7 bases, with 15 bases sitting between them. The CDR3 totals 13 residues. From germline, CDR1 is SGHRS and CDR2 YFSETQ. CDR3 protein: CASSPGMRSEAFF. DNA of the CDR3: TGCGCCAGCAGTCCAGGGATGAGGAGTGAAGCTTTCTTT.

In its sample, this clone was seen once. The chain joins TRBV29-1 to TRBJ2-5; TRBD1 matches at 7 bases. The trim removed 3 bases at V and 3 bases at J, leaving 13 bases unmatched. CDR1 and CDR2 from the germline V gene are SQVTM and ANQGSEA. The CDR3 spans 16 residues. The CDR3 loop is CSVEGQLRKQKETQYF. CDR3 sequence (DNA): TGCAGCGTTGAGGGACAGTTGCGTAAACAAAAAGAGACCCAGTACTTC.

The rearrangement uses TRBV29-1 and TRBJ2-1; 9 bases line up with TRBD2. Germline V gene data show CDR1 as SQVTM and CDR2 as ANQGSEA. The trim removed 7 bases at V and 4 bases at J, leaving 8 bases unmatched. This CDR3 is 14 amino acids long. The CDR3 protein is CSAEVRGGYNEQFF. DNA of the CDR3: TGCAGCGCCGAAGTGCGGGGGGGATACAATGAGCAGTTCTTC.

This clone was detected a few times. Within the sample, other DNA sequences also encode this same CDR3. The CDR3 sequence is CSVGPDGYTF. The CDR3 nucleotides read TGCAGCGTTGGACCCGATGGCTACACCTTC. The chain links TRBV29-1 to TRBJ1-2; D is unresolved. This CDR3 contains 10 residues. Germline V gives CDR1 SQVTM, CDR2 ANQGSEA. V dropped 4 bases and J dropped 6 bases, with 6 bases sitting between them.

This chain uses TRBV10-1 with TRBJ2-2; no reliable D call. CDR1 is WNHNN and CDR2 is SYGVQD in the germline V gene (reference sequence). The CDR3 has 12 residues. V lost 8 bases to trimming and J lost 0 bases, with 4 bases between them. The CDR3 here is CASGANTGELFF. CDR3 DNA sequence: TGCGCCAGCGGGGCGAACACCGGGGAGCTGTTTTTT.